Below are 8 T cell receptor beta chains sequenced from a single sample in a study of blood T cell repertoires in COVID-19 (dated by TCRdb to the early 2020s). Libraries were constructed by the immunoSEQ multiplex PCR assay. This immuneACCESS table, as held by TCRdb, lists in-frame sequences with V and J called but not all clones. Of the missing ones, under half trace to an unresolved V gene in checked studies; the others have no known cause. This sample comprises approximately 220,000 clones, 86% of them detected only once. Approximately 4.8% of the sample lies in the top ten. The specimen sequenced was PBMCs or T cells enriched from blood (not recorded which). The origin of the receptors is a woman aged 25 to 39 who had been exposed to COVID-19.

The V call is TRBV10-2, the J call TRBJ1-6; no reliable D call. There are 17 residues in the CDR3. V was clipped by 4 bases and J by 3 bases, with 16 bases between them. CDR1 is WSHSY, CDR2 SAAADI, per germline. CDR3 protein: CASSGQGGFDYNSPLHF. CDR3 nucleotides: TGCGCCAGCAGTGGTCAAGGAGGCTTTGACTATAATTCACCCCTCCACTTT.

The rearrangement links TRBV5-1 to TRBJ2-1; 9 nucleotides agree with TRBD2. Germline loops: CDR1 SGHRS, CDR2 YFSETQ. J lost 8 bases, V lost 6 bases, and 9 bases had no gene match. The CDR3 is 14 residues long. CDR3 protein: CASTSGASRDEQFF. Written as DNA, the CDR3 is TGCGCCAGCACTAGCGGGGCCTCTCGGGATGAGCAGTTCTTC.

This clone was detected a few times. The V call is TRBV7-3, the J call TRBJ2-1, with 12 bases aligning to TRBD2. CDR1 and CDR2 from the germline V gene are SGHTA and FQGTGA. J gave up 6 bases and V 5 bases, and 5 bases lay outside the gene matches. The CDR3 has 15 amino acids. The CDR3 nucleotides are TGTGCCAGCAGCCTTACTAGCGGGGGGCGCAATGAGCAGTTCTTC. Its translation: CASSLTSGGRNEQFF.

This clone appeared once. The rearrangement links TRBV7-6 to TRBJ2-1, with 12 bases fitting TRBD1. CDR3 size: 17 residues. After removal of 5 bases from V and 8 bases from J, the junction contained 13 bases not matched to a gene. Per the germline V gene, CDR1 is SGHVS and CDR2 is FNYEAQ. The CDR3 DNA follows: TGTGCCAGCAGCCCCGGGACAGGGGGCGCGGGTACGGATGAGCAGTTCTTC. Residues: CASSPGTGGAGTDEQFF.

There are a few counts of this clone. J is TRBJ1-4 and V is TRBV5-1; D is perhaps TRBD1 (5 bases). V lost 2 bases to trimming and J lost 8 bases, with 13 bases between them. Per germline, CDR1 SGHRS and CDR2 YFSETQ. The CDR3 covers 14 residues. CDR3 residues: CASSFQGNGEKLFF. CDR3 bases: TGCGCCAGCAGCTTCCAGGGAAACGGCGAAAAACTGTTTTTT. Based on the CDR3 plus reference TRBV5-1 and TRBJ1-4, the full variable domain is KAGVTQTPRYLIKTRGQQVTLSCSPISGHRSVSWYQQTPGQGLQFLFEYFSETQRNKGNFPGRFSGRQFSNSRSEMNVSTLELGDSALYLCASSFQGNGEKLFFGSGTQLSVL.

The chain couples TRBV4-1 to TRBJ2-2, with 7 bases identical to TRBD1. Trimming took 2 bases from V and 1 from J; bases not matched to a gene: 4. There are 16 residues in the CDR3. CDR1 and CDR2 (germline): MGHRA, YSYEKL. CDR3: CASSQKTGRNTGELFF. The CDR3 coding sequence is TGCGCCAGCAGCCAAAAGACAGGGCGGAACACCGGGGAGCTGTTTTTT.

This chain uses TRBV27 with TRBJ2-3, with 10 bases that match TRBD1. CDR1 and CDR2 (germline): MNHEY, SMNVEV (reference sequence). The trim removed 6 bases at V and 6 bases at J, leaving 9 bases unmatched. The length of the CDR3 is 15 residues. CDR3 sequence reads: CASRHWTGGLDTQYF. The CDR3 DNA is TGTGCCAGCAGACACTGGACAGGGGGGTTGGATACGCAGTATTTT.

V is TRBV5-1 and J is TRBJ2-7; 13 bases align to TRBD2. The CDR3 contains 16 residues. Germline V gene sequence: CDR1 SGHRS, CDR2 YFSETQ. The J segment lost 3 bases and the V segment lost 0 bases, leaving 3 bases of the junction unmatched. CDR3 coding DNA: TGCGCCAGCAGCTTGGGGACTAGCGGGGGACTCTACGAGCAGTACTTC. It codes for CASSLGTSGGLYEQYF.